Each of the 19 T cell receptor beta chains below was sequenced from the same sample in a study of shared clonotypes between healthy human individuals. TCRdb keeps only in-frame clones here, not all; method: immunoSEQ multiplex PCR. The sample has about a million clones, around 74% seen once; the top ten hold 1.4% to 1.5%. The sequencing input was memory CD4+ T cells sorted from blood. Stated subset: CD45RA-negative fraction. Receptors originate from a man younger than 30 in good health.

This clone was observed a single time. The rearrangement joins TRBV18 to TRBJ2-5; D unresolved. The CDR3 consists of 12 residues. CDR1 is KGHSH and CDR2 is LQKENI in the germline V gene. The V end lost 5 bases, the J end lost 1 base, and 5 bases lay between the germline ends. This chain's CDR3 is CASSSLQETQYF. The CDR3, as DNA: TGTGCCAGCTCAAGCCTCCAAGAGACCCAGTACTTC. Drawing the rest from reference TRBV18 and TRBJ2-5, the complete variable domain is NAGVMQNPRHLVRRRGQEARLRCSPMKGHSHVYWYRQLPEEGLKFMVYLQKENIIDESGMPKERFSAEFPKEGPSILRIQQVVRGDSAAYFCASSSLQETQYFGPGTRLLVL.

This rearrangement joins TRBV7-8 to TRBJ2-7; 7 bases map to TRBD2. Germline V gives CDR1 SGHVS, CDR2 FQNEAQ. The trim removed 0 bases at V and 2 bases at J, leaving 7 bases unmatched. This CDR3 region has 16 residues. The CDR3 spells CASSLAGGTTPYEQYF. DNA of the CDR3: TGTGCCAGCAGCTTAGCGGGAGGGACTACCCCCTACGAGCAGTACTTC.

The genes are TRBV6-1 and TRBJ1-1; a weak D match, TRBD1 (5 bases). This CDR3 region has 14 residues. CDR1 and CDR2 (germline): MNHNS, SASEGT. V lost 3 bases, J lost 8 bases, and 16 bases lay in between. The CDR3 DNA is TGTGCCAGCAGTGATTGGGGGACGCGGAGGGAAGCTTTCTTT. It codes for CASSDWGTRREAFF.

The gene calls are TRBV18 and TRBJ2-2, with D possibly TRBD2 on 5 matching bases. From germline, CDR1 is KGHSH and CDR2 LQKENI. V was shortened by 2 bases and J by 5 bases, with 6 bases between the two germline ends. The CDR3 has 13 residues. This chain's CDR3 is CASSPGGTGELFF. The DNA of the CDR3 is TGTGCCAGCTCACCAGGAGGAACCGGGGAGCTGTTTTTT. Complete variable domain (other parts from reference TRBV18 and TRBJ2-2): NAGVMQNPRHLVRRRGQEARLRCSPMKGHSHVYWYRQLPEEGLKFMVYLQKENIIDESGMPKERFSAEFPKEGPSILRIQQVVRGDSAAYFCASSPGGTGELFFGEGSRLTVL.

The chain has TRBV4-3 and TRBJ2-5; D might be TRBD1 (6 bases). The V end lost 1 base, the J end lost 5 bases, and 20 bases lay between the germline ends. This CDR3 has 17 residues. Germline loops: CDR1 LGHNA, CDR2 YSLEER. This CDR3 reads CASSQGQDLLRQETQYF. The CDR3 DNA sequence: TGCGCCAGCAGCCAAGGACAGGATTTGCTGAGACAGGAGACCCAGTACTTC.

This clone was seen at least ten times. The genes are TRBV4-1 and TRBJ2-5; 14 bases line up with TRBD2. This CDR3 comprises 16 residues. V shed 4 bases and J 2 bases; nucleotides not matched to a gene: 3. CDR1 and CDR2 (germline): MGHRA, YSYEKL. The CDR3 sequence: CASSRGTSGSQETQYF. As DNA, the CDR3 is TGCGCCAGCAGCCGGGGGACTAGCGGGAGTCAAGAGACCCAGTACTTC.

J is TRBJ2-2 and V is TRBV5-1; 9 bases match TRBD1. Germline trimming cut 4 bases from V and 3 bases from J; bases unmatched to any gene: 4. From germline, CDR1 is SGHRS and CDR2 YFSETQ. The CDR3 loop spans 15 amino acids. The CDR3 sequence is CASSRRTGDTGELFF. The CDR3 DNA sequence: TGCGCCAGCAGCAGACGGACAGGGGACACCGGGGAGCTGTTTTTT.

This clone appeared once. The rearrangement joins TRBV13 to TRBJ2-2; 12 positions agree with TRBD2. Germline CDR1 reads PRHDT; CDR2 reads FYEKMQ (reference sequence). This CDR3 comprises 17 residues. The V segment lost 7 bases and the J segment 7 bases; nucleotides outside the gene matches: 13. The CDR3 sequence: CASTLRRLAGAVGELFF. The CDR3 DNA follows: TGTGCCAGCACTTTGAGGAGACTAGCGGGAGCTGTCGGGGAGCTGTTTTTT.

As to this clone: This may come from a read error, since a much larger clone is one base off. The chain is built from TRBV7-6 and TRBJ2-5, with unresolved D. The CDR3 extends over 12 amino acids. With 1 base removed from V and 5 bases from J, the gap between germline ends came to 5 bases. Germline-derived CDR1 and CDR2 are SGHVS and FNYEAQ. This CDR3 is CASSLDRETQYF. In nucleotides, the CDR3 is TGTGCCAGCAGCTTAGATCGGGAGACCCAGTACTTC.

In this sample, this clone turned up a few times. The chain combines TRBV4-2 with TRBJ2-1; no definite D call. The CDR3 is 15 amino acids. From germline, CDR1 is LGHNA and CDR2 YNFKEQ. Trimming pared 0 bases from V and 3 bases from J, leaving 9 bases between. The CDR3 nucleotides read TGTGCCAGCAGCCAAGACCGACCAGTCTACAATGAGCAGTTCTTC. It encodes CASSQDRPVYNEQFF.

The chain joins TRBV25-1 to TRBJ2-1; TRBD2 matches at 11 bases. V lost 1 base, J lost 7 bases, and 9 bases stayed unmatched. The germline V gene has CDR1 MGHDK and CDR2 SYGVNS. This CDR3 is 17 amino acids long. CDR3 region: CASSELGASGRFNEQFF. CDR3 nucleotide sequence: TGTGCCAGCAGTGAATTAGGGGCTAGCGGGAGGTTTAATGAGCAGTTCTTC.

This rearrangement joins TRBV6-6 to TRBJ2-5, with TRBD2 matching over 9 bases. The V gene end was trimmed by 5 bases and the J gene end by 1 base; junction bases not matched to a gene: 8. The CDR3 is made up of 16 amino acids. CDR1 is MNHNY and CDR2 is SVGAGI in the germline V gene (reference sequence). The CDR3 coding sequence is TGTGCCAGCAGTCCCCTGAGGCGGGAGGGCCAAGAGACCCAGTACTTC. Amino acid sequence: CASSPLRREGQETQYF.

The rearrangement links TRBV18 to TRBJ2-5, with D perhaps assigned TRBD1 or TRBD2 (5 bases each). V lost 2 bases to trimming and J lost 4 bases, with 14 bases between them. This CDR3 comprises 15 residues. Germline V gene lookup returns CDR1 KGHSH and CDR2 LQKENI. CDR3 DNA: TGTGCCAGCTCACCAGGGGACCTAGGTAGAGAGACCCAGTACTTC. It encodes CASSPGDLGRETQYF.

The rearrangement uses TRBV28 and TRBJ2-7; TRBD1 matches at 9 bases. Germline trimming cut 5 bases from V and 5 bases from J; bases unmatched to any gene: 10. The CDR3 covers 15 residues. In germline, CDR1 is MDHEN, CDR2 SYDVKM. The CDR3, as DNA: TGTGCCAGCAGTCCCACCGGGACAGGGTATAACGAGCAGTACTTC. This encodes CASSPTGTGYNEQYF. Using reference TRBV28 and TRBJ2-7 for the parts outside the CDR3, the full variable domain is DVKVTQSSRYLVKRTGEKVFLECVQDMDHENMFWYRQDPGLGLRLIYFSYDVKMKEKGDIPEGYSVSREKKERFSLILESASTNQTSMYLCASSPTGTGYNEQYFGPGTRLTVT.

The sample holds a few counts of this clone. Other nucleotide sequences in the sample specify the same CDR3. The chain is built from TRBV2 and TRBJ1-2; 8 positions match TRBD1. Germline V gene sequence: CDR1 SNHLY, CDR2 FYNNEI. The CDR3 is made up of 13 amino acids. With 6 bases clipped from V and 2 bases from J, the junction kept 2 bases outside the gene matches. Written as DNA, the CDR3 is TGTGCCAGCAGCCAGGGGGCGAACTATGGCTACACCTTC. Its translation is CASSQGANYGYTF.

The chain recombines TRBV7-2 with TRBJ2-5, with TRBD2 matching over 8 bases. V dropped 2 bases and J dropped 4; count of bases not matched to a gene: 6. Germline V gene lookup returns CDR1 SGHTA and CDR2 FQGNSA. The CDR3 has 15 residues. CDR3 in amino acids: CASSLFPGGGETQYF. The DNA for the CDR3 is TGTGCCAGCAGCTTATTTCCGGGAGGGGGAGAGACCCAGTACTTC. Filled out from reference TRBV7-2 and TRBJ2-5, the complete variable domain reads GAGVSQSPSNKVTEKGKDVELRCDPISGHTALYWYRQSLGQGLEFLIYFQGNSAPDKSGLPSDRFSAERTGGSVSTLTIQRTQQEDSAVYLCASSLFPGGGETQYFGPGTRLLVL.

The rearrangement joins TRBV4-1 to TRBJ1-4, with D possibly matching TRBD1 (5 bases). Looked up from germline, CDR1 is MGHRA and CDR2 is YSYEKL. The germline V and J ends were trimmed by 4 bases and 3 bases, with 15 bases remaining between them. This CDR3 comprises 16 residues. This CDR3 reads CASSPTGESANEKLFF. CDR3 DNA sequence: TGCGCCAGCAGCCCCACGGGGGAATCGGCTAATGAAAAACTGTTTTTT.

This clone was seen more than once but under ten times. The chain employs TRBV9 and TRBJ2-1; TRBD2 is a possible D gene (7 bases). V was cut by 0 bases and J by 4 bases, with 26 bases left in between. This CDR3 is 20 amino acids long. Germline loops: CDR1 SGDLS, CDR2 YYNGEE. Here the CDR3 reads CASSVERERGRALRYNEQFF. The CDR3 DNA follows: TGTGCCAGCAGCGTAGAGAGAGAGAGGGGGAGGGCGCTCCGGTACAATGAGCAGTTCTTC.

This clone was seen ten or more times. This rearrangement joins TRBV4-2 to TRBJ2-2; 9 bases are shared with TRBD2. CDR1 is LGHNA and CDR2 is YNFKEQ in the germline V gene. The V segment lost 0 bases and the J segment 4 bases; nucleotides outside the gene matches: 9. The CDR3 is made up of 18 amino acids. This CDR3 reads CASSQDDHLAGPTGELFF. The CDR3 nucleotides are TGTGCCAGCAGCCAAGATGACCATCTAGCGGGGCCCACCGGGGAGCTGTTTTTT.